Sequencing of this T cell receptor beta chain was carried out in a study of control samples from healthy donors and cancer patients. From germline, CDR1 is SGHTA and CDR2 FQGNSA. V gave up 4 bases and J gave up 2 bases, with 17 bases separating them. This CDR3 comprises 17 residues. Here immunoSEQ multiplex PCR was the method, and the copy in TCRdb shows in-frame clones only, minus some. In the table there are about 85,000 clones, approximately 88% of which are singletons. Sequences were obtained from blood. This chain links TRBV7-2 with TRBJ1-4; D may be TRBD1 (6 bases). The sequence was obtained from a woman aged 60-75 years in good health. The CDR3 region has the DNA TGTGCCAGCAGCTCCGCGGGGGGCCCTTCGACTAATGAAAAACTGTTTTTT. Translated: CASSSAGGPSTNEKLFF.